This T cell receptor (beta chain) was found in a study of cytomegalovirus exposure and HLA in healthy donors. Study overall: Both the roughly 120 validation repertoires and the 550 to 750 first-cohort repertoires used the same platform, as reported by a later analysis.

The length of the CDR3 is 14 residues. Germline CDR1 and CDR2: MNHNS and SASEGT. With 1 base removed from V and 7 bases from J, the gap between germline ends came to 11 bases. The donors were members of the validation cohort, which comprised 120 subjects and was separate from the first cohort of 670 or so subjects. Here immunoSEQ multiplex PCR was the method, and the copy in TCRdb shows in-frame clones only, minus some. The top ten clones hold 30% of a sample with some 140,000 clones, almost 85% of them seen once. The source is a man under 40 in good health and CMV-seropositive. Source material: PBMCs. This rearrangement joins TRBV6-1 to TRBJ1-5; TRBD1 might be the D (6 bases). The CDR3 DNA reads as TGTGCCAGCAGTGAAGGACAGGCAGCCCAGCCCCAGCATTTT. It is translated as CASSEGQAAQPQHF.